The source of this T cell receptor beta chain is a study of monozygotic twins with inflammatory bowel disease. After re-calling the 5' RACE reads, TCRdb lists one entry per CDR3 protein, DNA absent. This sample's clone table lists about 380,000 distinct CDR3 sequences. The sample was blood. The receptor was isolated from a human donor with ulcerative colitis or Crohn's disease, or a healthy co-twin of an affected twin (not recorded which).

The chain's CDR3 is CASKLGQSSGNTIYF. This chain connects TRBV5-1 to TRBJ1-3. The CDR3 consists of 15 residues. Germline V gene lookup returns CDR1 SGHRS and CDR2 YFSETQ.